This T cell receptor beta chain was found in a study of cytomegalovirus exposure and HLA in healthy donors. Study observations and caveats: A later analysis found most CMV-associated TCR beta chains apparently HLA-restricted. Excluded: some indistinguishable V segments such as TRBV6-2 and TRBV6-3. Published work reported that the classifier diagnosed cytomegalovirus status with high specificity and sensitivity. HLA alleles showed associations with some 15,000 TCR beta sequences in a later analysis, at a 0.05 false discovery rate.

As regards this clone: Its antigen is as yet unknown.

Germline V gene data show CDR1 as MNHNS and CDR2 as SASEGT. Trimming took off 5 bases at V and 6 bases at J, with 16 bases between the two ends. The CDR3 is 15 residues long. PCR primers comprised 60 Vbeta and 13 Jbeta primers. Sequencing used immunoSEQ multiplex PCR; TCRdb keeps in-frame clones, though not all of them. The sample shows more than 150,000 clones, around 80% of them seen only once. Sequencing was done on a sample of PBMCs. This chain connects TRBV6-1 to TRBJ2-2, with D possibly being TRBD1 (6 bases). The sequence was obtained from a woman aged 40 to 50 in good health and CMV-seropositive. The CDR3 nucleotides are TGTGCCAGCAGTAGCCGGGACAACTTTCCCGGGGAGCTGTTTTTT. Its protein product is CASSSRDNFPGELFF.